What follows are 28 T cell receptor beta chains derived from one specimen sequenced in a study of spatial heterogeneity in lung cancer. Stated time point: sample taken at primary tumor resection. Tumor, nontumor lung or frozen PBMC supplied whole RNA that was sequenced unsorted. TCRdb processed the 5' RACE reads anew with MiXCR; each CDR3 protein has one entry. The table has tens of thousands of distinct CDR3 sequences, about 9.4% seen once. The source material was PBMCs, sampled at surgery. These receptors all come from a male donor with early-stage non-small cell lung cancer.

In this sample, this clonotype turned up a few times. The rearrangement joins TRBV7-9 to TRBJ1-5; no clear D gene. This CDR3 has 14 residues. V lost 0 bases and J lost 4, with 7 bases in between. Germline-derived CDR1 and CDR2 are SEHNR and FQNEAQ (reference sequence). Written as DNA, the CDR3 is TGTGCCAGCAGCTTAGCGCAGGCTAATCAGCCCCAGCATTTT. Residues: CASSLAQANQPQHF.

The chain recombines TRBV3-1 with TRBJ2-1; 7 nucleotides agree with TRBD1. Germline assignment: CDR1 LGHDT and CDR2 YNNKEL (reference sequence). J gave up 1 base and V 6 bases, and 6 bases lay outside the gene matches. CDR3 length: 15 residues. CDR3 protein: CASSRQGGSYNEQFF. CDR3 DNA sequence: TGTGCCAGCAGTCGACAGGGCGGTTCCTACAATGAGCAGTTCTTC.

This clonotype has a handful of counts. V and J are TRBV20-1 and TRBJ1-2; D gene uncertain. Germline CDR1 and CDR2: DFQATT and SNEGSKA (reference sequence). This CDR3 has 12 amino acids. V was clipped by 6 bases and J by 4 bases, with 12 bases between them. The CDR3 nucleotides are TGCAGTGCCGGGGAAGGGTCCTATGGCTACACCTTC. Its protein product is CSAGEGSYGYTF.

In this sample, this clonotype turned up a few times. The chain combines TRBV6-6 with TRBJ2-5; maybe TRBD1 (5 bases). Germline CDR1 reads MNHNY; CDR2 reads SVGAGI (reference sequence). V was pared by 8 bases and J by 2 bases, with 9 bases between. The CDR3 extends over 12 amino acids. In DNA form, the CDR3 reads TGTGCCAGCTCTGACAGTCAAGAGACCCAGTACTTC. The encoded protein is CASSDSQETQYF.

The rearrangement links TRBV2 to TRBJ2-1; 8 bases match TRBD1. Germline V CDR1 and CDR2: SNHLY, FYNNEI. This CDR3 has 13 residues. J was trimmed by 4 bases and V by 4 bases; bases with no gene match: 0. The CDR3 nucleotides read TGTGCCAGCAGTGGACAGGGGTACAATGAGCAGTTCTTC. Protein product: CASSGQGYNEQFF.

This clonotype was recorded at least ten times. The V gene is TRBV12-3 or TRBV12-4, the J gene TRBJ2-3; 9 nucleotides align to TRBD2. The CDR3 totals 16 residues. Trimming cost V 2 bases and J 2 bases; bases outside gene matches: 5. The CDR3 region has the DNA TGTGCCAGCAGTTTATCTGGACTAGCGAACACAGATACGCAGTATTTT. Protein sequence: CASSLSGLANTDTQYF.

This clonotype was counted ten times or more. The chain combines TRBV19 with TRBJ2-2; maybe TRBD1 (6 bases). Between the trimmed V and J ends, which lost 4 bases and 6 bases, there was a span of 15 bases. The CDR3 contains 15 residues. Germline V lookup: CDR1 LNHDA, CDR2 SQIVND (reference sequence). The CDR3 reads CASSRTVLGAGELFF. CDR3 in DNA: TGTGCCAGTAGTAGGACAGTCCTCGGGGCCGGGGAGCTGTTTTTT.

This clonotype was counted many times. The rearrangement links TRBV29-1 to TRBJ2-1, with 11 positions matching TRBD1. J was trimmed by 10 bases and V by 4 bases; bases with no gene match: 3. This CDR3 region has 12 residues. The germline V gene encodes CDR1 SQVTM and CDR2 ANQGSEA. The CDR3 sequence: CSVGTGGGEQFF. The CDR3 DNA follows: TGCAGCGTTGGGACAGGGGGCGGGGAGCAGTTCTTC.

This clonotype was seen ten or more times. The CDR3 coding sequence is TGTGCCAGCAGCTTAAATGGCTATGGCTACACCTTC. It encodes CASSLNGYGYTF. The chain has TRBV7-3 and TRBJ1-2; D remains unclear. Per germline, CDR1 SGHTA and CDR2 FQGTGA. The CDR3 is 12 residues long. V gave up 1 base and J gave up 4 bases, with 4 bases separating them.

This clonotype was found a few times. The chain uses TRBV12-3 or TRBV12-4 and TRBJ1-2; D may be TRBD1 (5 bases). The V gene lost 5 bases and the J gene lost 2 bases, with 9 bases spanning the gap. This CDR3 contains 13 residues. CDR3 DNA: TGTGCCAGCAGTCCCCGACAGAACTATGGCTACACCTTC. Translating gives CASSPRQNYGYTF.

J is TRBJ1-4 and V is TRBV15; D is unclear. Trimming pared 0 bases from V and 8 bases from J, leaving 10 bases between. In germline, CDR1 is LNHNV, CDR2 YYDKDF (reference sequence). The CDR3 sequence is 14 residues long. CDR3 region: CATSREIGKEKLFF. The CDR3 nucleotides read TGTGCCACCAGCAGAGAGATAGGGAAAGAAAAACTGTTTTTT.

In this sample, this clonotype turned up a few times. V usage is TRBV2 and J usage is TRBJ2-1; D uncertain. The CDR3 totals 14 residues. Germline V gene lookup returns CDR1 SNHLY and CDR2 FYNNEI. The germline V and J ends were trimmed by 0 bases and 3 bases, with 6 bases remaining between them. CDR3: CASSEAGDYNEQFF. The CDR3 bases are TGTGCCAGCAGTGAAGCTGGGGACTACAATGAGCAGTTCTTC.

This clonotype was seen a handful of times. The gene calls are TRBV29-1 and TRBJ1-1; 8 positions agree with TRBD1. The CDR3 is made up of 11 amino acids. Germline V CDR1 and CDR2: SQVTM, ANQGSEA. Trimming took 7 bases from V and 8 from J; bases not matched to a gene: 6. CDR3 in DNA: TGCAGCGGTGACAGGGGCGGAGAAGCTTTCTTT. Translating it yields CSGDRGGEAFF.

This clonotype has a handful of counts. The chain links TRBV7-2 to TRBJ1-1; D may be TRBD1 (6 bases). Per the germline V gene, CDR1 is SGHTA and CDR2 is FQGNSA. Trimming pared 9 bases from V and 0 bases from J, leaving 11 bases between. This CDR3 spans 13 amino acids. The CDR3 loop is CASTGQLNTEAFF. Here the CDR3 DNA reads TGTGCCAGTACCGGACAGTTGAACACTGAAGCTTTCTTT. The full variable domain, with the rest looked up from reference TRBV7-2 and TRBJ1-1, is GAGVSQSPSNKVTEKGKDVELRCDPISGHTALYWYRQSLGQGLEFLIYFQGNSAPDKSGLPSDRFSAERTGGSVSTLTIQRTQQEDSAVYLCASTGQLNTEAFFGQGTRLTVV.

This clonotype was seen many times. The rearrangement joins TRBV7-3 to TRBJ2-1; D may be TRBD1 (6 bases). The CDR3 extends over 14 amino acids. Germline V gene lookup returns CDR1 SGHTA and CDR2 FQGTGA. V lost 2 bases to trimming and J lost 2 bases, with 7 bases between them. The CDR3 loop reads CASSLGQPYNEQFF. The CDR3, as DNA: TGTGCCAGCAGCTTAGGACAGCCCTACAATGAGCAGTTCTTC.

This clonotype has only a few counts. CDR3 region: CASSYPGTDTQYF. The CDR3 nucleotides read TGTGCCAGCAGTTATCCCGGCACAGATACGCAGTATTTT. The chain joins TRBV6-5 to TRBJ2-3; no definite D call. CDR1 is MNHEY and CDR2 is SVGAGI in the germline V gene. The CDR3 totals 13 residues. V dropped 3 bases and J dropped 1 base, with 5 bases sitting between them.

This clonotype was observed a few times. The V call is TRBV7-2, the J call TRBJ1-2, with D perhaps TRBD1 (6 bases). This CDR3 region has 17 residues. Germline lookup yields CDR1 SGHTA and CDR2 FQGNSA. Between the trimmed V and J ends, which lost 5 bases and 2 bases, there was a span of 21 bases. The CDR3 loop reads CASSRGRGSRGNYGYTF. CDR3 DNA sequence: TGTGCCAGCAGCCGGGGGCGGGGAAGTAGGGGAAACTATGGCTACACCTTC.

This chain uses TRBV7-6 with TRBJ2-1, with TRBD2 matching over 12 bases. The CDR3 sequence is 15 residues long. Looked up from germline, CDR1 is SGHVS and CDR2 is FNYEAQ. Trimming took 5 bases from V and 8 from J; bases not matched to a gene: 7. DNA of the CDR3: TGTGCCAGCAGCCCTAGCGGGAGGGCCCCCCATGAGCAGTTCTTC. Translation gives CASSPSGRAPHEQFF.

This rearrangement joins TRBV5-5 to TRBJ1-1; D unclear. Trimming cost V 4 bases and J 6 bases, with 16 bases left between them. The CDR3 is 14 amino acids. Germline CDR1 reads SGHKS; CDR2 reads YYEKEE (reference sequence). Here the CDR3 reads CASSPQLTTPEAFF. CDR3 DNA sequence: TGTGCCAGCAGCCCACAGCTAACGACCCCTGAAGCTTTCTTT.

Many counts were recorded for this clonotype. The chain couples TRBV10-3 to TRBJ1-2; no reliable D call. Trimming removed 3 bases at V and 4 bases at J, with 6 bases between. This CDR3 region has 12 residues. Germline CDR1 is ENHRY and CDR2 is SYGVKD. The CDR3 spells CAISEHVYGYTF. CDR3 nucleotide sequence: TGTGCCATCAGTGAACACGTCTATGGCTACACCTTC.

This clonotype was detected ten times or more. The chain couples TRBV6-1 to TRBJ1-5, with 10 bases lining up with TRBD1. With V trimmed by 4 bases and J by 3 bases, 3 bases remained unmatched. This CDR3 has 15 residues. Germline CDR1 reads MNHNS; CDR2 reads SASEGT. The CDR3 sequence is CASSARQGANQPQHF. CDR3 bases: TGTGCCAGCAGTGCCAGACAGGGGGCCAATCAGCCCCAGCATTTT.

This clonotype has at least ten counts. The chain is built from TRBV12-3 or TRBV12-4 and TRBJ1-6; D uncertain. The CDR3 spans 15 residues. The V and J ends lost 6 bases and 7 bases respectively, with 16 bases between them. The CDR3, as DNA: TGTGCCAGCAGCCGCGCACTTAGCTGGAATTCACCCCTCCACTTT. Encoded protein: CASSRALSWNSPLHF.

This clonotype was detected only a few times. V is TRBV11-1 and J is TRBJ2-5; 7 bases line up with TRBD1. V lost 5 bases, J lost 4 bases, and 7 bases stayed unmatched. Germline-derived CDR1 and CDR2 are SGHAT and FQDESV (reference sequence). This CDR3 is built from 14 residues. CDR3 region: CASSPRGQRETQYF. The CDR3 DNA sequence: TGTGCCAGCAGCCCCAGGGGACAGCGAGAGACCCAGTACTTC.

This clonotype appeared a few times. The chain is built from TRBV20-1 and TRBJ2-7, with 7 bases matching TRBD1. The V gene end was trimmed by 3 bases and the J gene end by 4 bases; junction bases not matched to a gene: 6. Germline V gene sequence: CDR1 DFQATT, CDR2 SNEGSKA (reference sequence). CDR3 length: 13 amino acids. CDR3: CSARRGRSYEQYF. The CDR3 DNA reads TGCAGTGCTAGGAGGGGGCGGTCTTACGAGCAGTACTTC.

The sample holds a few counts of this clonotype. The chain has TRBV18 and TRBJ2-1; 10 nucleotides agree with TRBD2. After removal of 2 bases from V and 4 bases from J, the junction contained 5 bases not matched to a gene. This CDR3 spans 16 amino acids. Looked up from germline, CDR1 is KGHSH and CDR2 is LQKENI. The CDR3 DNA follows: TGTGCCAGCTCACCAAATGAGGGACTAGCGTACAATGAGCAGTTCTTC. Translated: CASSPNEGLAYNEQFF. Based on the CDR3 plus reference TRBV18 and TRBJ2-1, the full variable domain is NAGVMQNPRHLVRRRGQEARLRCSPMKGHSHVYWYRQLPEEGLKFMVYLQKENIIDESGMPKERFSAEFPKEGPSILRIQQVVRGDSAAYFCASSPNEGLAYNEQFFGPGTRLTVL.

This clonotype has a handful of counts. V and J are TRBV20-1 and TRBJ2-2; 8 bases fit TRBD2. V shed 5 bases, J shed 6 bases, and the junction held 2 bases outside the gene matches. Germline V gene data show CDR1 as DFQATT and CDR2 as SNEGSKA (reference sequence). The CDR3 spans 12 residues. CDR3 DNA sequence: TGCAGTGCTTCGACTAGCGCCGGGGAGCTGTTTTTT. Amino acids: CSASTSAGELFF.

This chain uses TRBV5-1 with TRBJ2-2; TRBD2 agrees at 7 bases. Germline CDR1 reads SGHRS; CDR2 reads YFSETQ. The CDR3 consists of 15 residues. Losses at the gene ends were 0 bases for V and 3 bases for J; bases not matched to a gene: 2. CDR3 DNA sequence: TGCGCCAGCAGCTTGGGGACTAGAGACACCGGGGAGCTGTTTTTT. As protein: CASSLGTRDTGELFF. The entire variable domain, with the rest obtained from reference TRBV5-1 and TRBJ2-2, is as follows: KAGVTQTPRYLIKTRGQQVTLSCSPISGHRSVSWYQQTPGQGLQFLFEYFSETQRNKGNFPGRFSGRQFSNSRSEMNVSTLELGDSALYLCASSLGTRDTGELFFGEGSRLTVL.

This clonotype has a handful of counts. The chain has TRBV7-9 and TRBJ2-1; 9 nucleotides match TRBD1. The CDR3 extends over 14 amino acids. Germline trimming cut 1 base from V and 5 bases from J; bases unmatched to any gene: 0. Germline V gene lookup returns CDR1 SEHNR and CDR2 FQNEAQ (reference sequence). The CDR3 loop reads CASSLGDRDNEQFF. CDR3 coding DNA: TGTGCCAGCAGCTTAGGGGACAGGGACAATGAGCAGTTCTTC. Complete variable domain (other parts from reference TRBV7-9 and TRBJ2-1): DTGVSQNPRHKITKRGQNVTFRCDPISEHNRLYWYRQTLGQGPEFLTYFQNEAQLEKSRLLSDRFSAERPKGSFSTLEIQRTEQGDSAMYLCASSLGDRDNEQFFGPGTRLTVL.